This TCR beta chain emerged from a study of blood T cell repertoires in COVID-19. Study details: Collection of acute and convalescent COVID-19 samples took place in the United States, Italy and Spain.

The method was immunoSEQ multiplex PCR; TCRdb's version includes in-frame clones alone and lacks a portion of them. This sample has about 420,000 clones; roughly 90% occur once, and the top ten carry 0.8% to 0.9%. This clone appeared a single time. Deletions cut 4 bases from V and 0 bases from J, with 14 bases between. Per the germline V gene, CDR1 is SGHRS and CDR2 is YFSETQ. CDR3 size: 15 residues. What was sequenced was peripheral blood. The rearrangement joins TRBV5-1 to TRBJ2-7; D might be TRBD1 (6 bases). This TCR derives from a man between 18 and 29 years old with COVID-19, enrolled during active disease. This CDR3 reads CASSPETGISYEQYF. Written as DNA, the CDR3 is TGCGCCAGCAGCCCGGAAACAGGGATCTCCTACGAGCAGTACTTC.